The 22 T cell receptor beta chains below all came from one sample that was sequenced in a study of T cell changes during pregnancy in multiple sclerosis. This table comes from immunoSEQ multiplex PCR, and its TCRdb copy is limited to in-frame clones, with some not included. The profile shows 50,000 to 75,000 clones, roughly nine tenths of them singletons. The specimen was peripheral blood, collected in the third trimester of pregnancy. These receptors were obtained from a female donor in good health, enrolled as a control in a pregnancy study.

V usage is TRBV9 and J usage is TRBJ1-2, with 7 bases aligning to TRBD1. The CDR3 is 13 residues long. Trimming removed 5 bases from V and 4 bases from J; junction bases left unmatched: 5. Looked up from germline, CDR1 is SGDLS and CDR2 is YYNGEE. The CDR3 coding sequence is TGTGCCAGCAGAAAGGGGGCCGTCTATGGCTACACCTTC. Protein product: CASRKGAVYGYTF.

The V call is TRBV19, the J call TRBJ2-2; 8 nucleotides align to TRBD2. The germline gives CDR1 LNHDA, CDR2 SQIVND (reference sequence). Trimming took 3 bases from V and 1 from J; bases not matched to a gene: 4. CDR3 length: 16 amino acids. The chain's CDR3 is CASSIGAGENTGELFF. The CDR3 DNA sequence: TGTGCCAGTAGTATCGGAGCGGGGGAGAACACCGGGGAGCTGTTTTTT.

V usage is TRBV6-1 and J usage is TRBJ1-4; TRBD1 aligns across 7 bases. V lost 10 bases to trimming and J lost 8 bases; unmatched junction nucleotides: 13. Looked up from germline, CDR1 is MNHNS and CDR2 is SASEGT. CDR3 size: 14 residues. The CDR3 DNA sequence: TGTGCCACCTTGGGACAGCCTACGGAGGAAAAACTGTTTTTT. Residues: CATLGQPTEEKLFF.

The J gene is TRBJ2-5, the V gene TRBV28, with 7 positions matching TRBD1. V lost 5 bases to trimming and J lost 1 base; unmatched junction nucleotides: 7. The CDR3 sequence is 15 residues long. Looked up from germline, CDR1 is MDHEN and CDR2 is SYDVKM. The CDR3 DNA sequence: TGTGCCAGCAGTACCATCTGGACAGGCCAAGAGACCCAGTACTTC. As protein: CASSTIWTGQETQYF.

The chain is built from TRBV27 and TRBJ2-7, with 7 bases lining up with TRBD2. CDR1 MNHEY and CDR2 SMNVEV come from the germline V gene (reference sequence). The V segment lost 5 bases and the J segment 4 bases; nucleotides outside the gene matches: 14. The CDR3 contains 16 residues. The DNA for the CDR3 is TGTGCCAGCAGTCCCATTGGTGCGGGAGTGGGATACGAGCAGTACTTC. It codes for CASSPIGAGVGYEQYF.

The chain employs TRBV28 and TRBJ1-2; 7 positions agree with TRBD1. The CDR3 totals 15 residues. Looked up from germline, CDR1 is MDHEN and CDR2 is SYDVKM. The trim removed 6 bases at V and 4 bases at J, leaving 11 bases unmatched. The CDR3 here is CASSLTGNGGYGYTF. CDR3 nucleotides: TGTGCCAGCAGCTTGACAGGGAACGGGGGCTATGGCTACACCTTC.

CDR3 sequence: CASSMTGSYEQYF. The CDR3, as DNA: TGTGCCAGTAGTATGACTGGCTCTTACGAGCAGTACTTC. This chain connects TRBV19 to TRBJ2-7; D ambiguous. The V gene lost 3 bases and the J gene lost 4 bases, with 10 bases spanning the gap. CDR3 length equals 13 residues. Germline assignment: CDR1 LNHDA and CDR2 SQIVND (reference sequence).

The chain joins TRBV10-3 to TRBJ1-2; TRBD1 might be the D (5 bases). The CDR3 is 15 residues long. The V end was cut by 0 bases, the J end by 1 base, with 9 bases between. Germline CDR1 reads ENHRY; CDR2 reads SYGVKD. CDR3 nucleotides: TGTGCCATCAGTGAGTCGGGGGGGTTTAACTATGGCTACACCTTC. The encoded protein is CAISESGGFNYGYTF.

The chain joins TRBV11-3 to TRBJ2-1; maybe TRBD2 (5 bases). Germline CDR1 and CDR2: SGHNT and YENEEA. CDR3 length: 15 residues. The V end was cut by 0 bases, the J end by 4 bases, with 10 bases between. For the CDR3, the DNA is TGTGCCAGCAGCTTAGATTCCGGGATATACAATGAGCAGTTCTTC. Protein sequence: CASSLDSGIYNEQFF. Drawing the rest from reference TRBV11-3 and TRBJ2-1, the complete variable domain is EAGVVQSPRYKIIEKKQPVAFWCNPISGHNTLYWYLQNLGQGPELLIRYENEEAVDDSQLPKDRFSAERLKGVDSTLKIQPAELGDSAVYLCASSLDSGIYNEQFFGPGTRLTVL.

The rearrangement uses TRBV5-6 and TRBJ1-2; 8 positions agree with TRBD1. V shed 2 bases and J 4 bases; nucleotides not matched to a gene: 1. CDR3 length: 13 residues. CDR1 and CDR2 (germline): SGHDT, YYEEEE. CDR3 protein: CASSLQGGYGYTF. The CDR3 region has the DNA TGTGCCAGCAGCTTACAGGGGGGCTATGGCTACACCTTC.

J is TRBJ1-1 and V is TRBV4-1, with 8 bases aligning to TRBD1. The CDR3 contains 15 residues. Germline V CDR1 and CDR2: MGHRA, YSYEKL. Losses at the gene ends were 3 bases for V and 4 bases for J; bases not matched to a gene: 7. This CDR3 reads CASSHPTGGRTEAFF. DNA for the CDR3: TGCGCCAGCAGCCACCCAACAGGGGGGCGCACTGAAGCTTTCTTT.

This CDR3 reads CASSQDRQVETQYF. The CDR3 nucleotides read TGCGCCAGCAGCCAAGATCGTCAGGTCGAGACCCAGTACTTC. The chain links TRBV4-1 to TRBJ2-5; D call uncertain. CDR3 length: 14 amino acids. The V gene lost 0 bases and the J gene lost 5 bases, with 10 bases spanning the gap. Germline lookup yields CDR1 MGHRA and CDR2 YSYEKL.

V is TRBV18 and J is TRBJ1-5; D ambiguous. CDR3 length: 16 amino acids. Per germline, CDR1 KGHSH and CDR2 LQKENI. V was clipped by 6 bases and J by 0 bases, with 15 bases between them. The CDR3 nucleotides read TGTGCCAGCTCTACCATCGCGGATTATAGCAATCAGCCCCAGCATTTT. It encodes CASSTIADYSNQPQHF.

The V gene is TRBV15, the J gene TRBJ2-5, with D hard to call. The V gene's germline CDR1 is LNHNV and CDR2 YYDKDF (reference sequence). This CDR3 is 13 amino acids long. Trimming left V 2 bases short and J 2 bases short, with 6 bases between. The CDR3: CATSRPRQETQYF. CDR3 sequence (DNA): TGTGCCACCAGCAGACCGAGGCAAGAGACCCAGTACTTC.

The chain uses TRBV27 and TRBJ2-2, with 10 bases fitting TRBD2. Germline CDR1 and CDR2: MNHEY and SMNVEV (reference sequence). The CDR3 has 16 residues. With 10 bases clipped from V and 7 bases from J, the junction kept 15 bases outside the gene matches. CDR3 bases: TGTGCCACAAAGCCGTTAGCGGGAGGTCTTAACGGGGAGCTGTTTTTT. Translation gives CATKPLAGGLNGELFF.

J is TRBJ2-2 and V is TRBV7-8; the match to TRBD1 covers 8 bases. Unmatched junction bases numbered 16, after V lost 5 bases and J lost 2 bases. This CDR3 is built from 19 residues. The germline gives CDR1 SGHVS, CDR2 FQNEAQ. CDR3 coding DNA: TGTGCCAGCAGCCAAAAGCTTTGGGACAGGCGGAATAACACCGGGGAGCTGTTTTTT. This encodes CASSQKLWDRRNNTGELFF.

V and J are TRBV18 and TRBJ1-2, with D possibly TRBD1 on 5 matching bases. The V gene's germline CDR1 is KGHSH and CDR2 LQKENI. The CDR3 covers 14 residues. The V end lost 3 bases, the J end lost 6 bases, and 14 bases lay between the germline ends. CDR3 sequence (DNA): TGTGCCAGCTCACCCCAGGGACTACTCGATGGCTACACCTTC. It translates to CASSPQGLLDGYTF.

The rearrangement uses TRBV6-1 and TRBJ1-5, with 7 bases lining up with TRBD1. The germline CDR1 and CDR2 sequences are MNHNS and SASEGT. The CDR3 has 14 amino acids. The trim removed 0 bases at V and 7 bases at J, leaving 3 bases unmatched. Here the CDR3 reads CASSEAQGEQPQHF. The CDR3 DNA reads TGTGCCAGCAGTGAAGCTCAGGGGGAGCAGCCCCAGCATTTT.

This rearrangement joins TRBV2 to TRBJ2-1; D unresolved. The CDR3 totals 12 residues. CDR1 is SNHLY and CDR2 is FYNNEI in the germline V gene. Trimming removed 8 bases at V and 5 bases at J, with 10 bases between. CDR3 nucleotide sequence: TGTGCCAGCGCTGCGGATAACAATGAGCAGTTCTTC. Amino acid sequence: CASAADNNEQFF.

The chain uses TRBV5-4 and TRBJ1-2, with a tentative D call TRBD1 (5 bases). This CDR3 is built from 14 residues. Germline V gene lookup returns CDR1 SGHNT and CDR2 YYREEE (reference sequence). The germline V and J ends were trimmed by 5 bases and 4 bases, with 15 bases remaining between them. DNA for the CDR3: TGTGCCAGCAGATTATTCAGGGAAATCTATGGCTACACCTTC. It translates to CASRLFREIYGYTF.

This clone was recorded only once. The chain employs TRBV5-1 and TRBJ2-3; D perhaps matches TRBD2 (6 bases). In germline, CDR1 is SGHRS, CDR2 YFSETQ. With 0 bases removed from V and 5 bases from J, the gap between germline ends came to 13 bases. The CDR3 loop spans 15 amino acids. CDR3 DNA sequence: TGCGCCAGCAGCTTGGGGGACTTGACCGTAGATACGCAGTATTTT. Amino acid sequence: CASSLGDLTVDTQYF.

The chain uses TRBV2 and TRBJ1-1; D might be TRBD1 (6 bases). The germline V gene has CDR1 SNHLY and CDR2 FYNNEI. The V and J ends lost 5 bases and 6 bases respectively, with 13 bases between them. The CDR3 is 13 residues long. This CDR3 reads CASSQGQTAEAFF. In DNA form, the CDR3 reads TGTGCCAGCAGTCAGGGGCAGACTGCTGAAGCTTTCTTT.